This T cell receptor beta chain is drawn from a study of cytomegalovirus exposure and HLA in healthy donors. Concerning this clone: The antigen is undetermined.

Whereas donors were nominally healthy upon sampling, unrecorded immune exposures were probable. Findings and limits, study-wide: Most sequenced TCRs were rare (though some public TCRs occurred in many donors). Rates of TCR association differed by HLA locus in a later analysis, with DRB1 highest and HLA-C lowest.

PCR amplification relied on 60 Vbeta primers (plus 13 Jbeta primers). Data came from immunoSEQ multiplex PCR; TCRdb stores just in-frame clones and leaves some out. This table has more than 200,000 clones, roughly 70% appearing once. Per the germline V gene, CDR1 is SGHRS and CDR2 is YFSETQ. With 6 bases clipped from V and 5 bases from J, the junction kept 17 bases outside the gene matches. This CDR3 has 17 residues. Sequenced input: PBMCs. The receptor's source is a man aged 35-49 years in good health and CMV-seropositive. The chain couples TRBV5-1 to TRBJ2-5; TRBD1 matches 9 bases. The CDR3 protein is CASKGPGQGPFEETQYF. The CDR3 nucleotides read TGCGCCAGCAAGGGTCCGGGACAGGGCCCCTTTGAGGAGACCCAGTACTTC.